The clone carrying this T cell receptor (beta chain) was seen once. After removal of 6 bases from V and 6 bases from J, the junction contained 8 bases not matched to a gene. CDR1 and CDR2 (germline): SNHLY, FYNNEI. There are 14 residues in the CDR3. The repertoire was sequenced with immunoSEQ multiplex PCR; TCRdb's copy has only in-frame clones and lacks some. The table has 100,000 to 130,000 clones, roughly 90% seen once; the top ten hold 0.3% to 0.4%. The data derive from a study of Tregs in tolerant kidney transplant recipients. This specimen consisted of CD4+ T cells from blood, obtained before the transplant. V gene TRBV2 combines with J gene TRBJ1-1; 9 positions agree with TRBD1. The TCR originated in a human donor who received a combined kidney and bone marrow transplant. As DNA, the CDR3 is TGTGCCAGCAGGGCCGGGACAGGGTCCGCTGAAGCTTTCTTT. This translates into CASRAGTGSAEAFF. The full variable domain, completed using reference TRBV2 and TRBJ1-1, is EPEVTQTPSHQVTQMGQEVILRCVPISNHLYFYWYRQILGQKVEFLVSFYNNEISEKSEIFDDQFSVERPDGSNFTLKIRSTKLEDSAMYFCASRAGTGSAEAFFGQGTRLTVV.